This T cell receptor (beta chain) was identified in a study of T cells after yellow fever vaccination. About the research overall: The authors prepared low-cell-number fractions using SMART-Seq v4 Ultra Low Input.

Study-level results: Post-booster reappearance was seen for most primary-vaccination clones (nearly 97% CD4, around 90% CD8).

The CDR3 is 13 amino acids. The germline V and J ends were trimmed by 2 bases and 11 bases, with 13 bases remaining between them. Germline V gene lookup returns CDR1 MDHEN and CDR2 SYDVKM. As regards this clonotype: Its antigen is undetermined.

Conversion of TCR transcripts into cDNA relied on 5'RACE template switching, which added a universal primer site and UMIs. Each CDR3 protein is one row after TCRdb ran MiXCR on the 5' RACE reads. The sample has approximately 610,000 distinct CDR3 sequences, roughly a sixth seen once. This chain connects TRBV28 to TRBJ2-4; D perhaps matches TRBD2 (5 bases). The sequence was collected from a man aged 18 to 29 who received the YFV17D yellow fever vaccine. The specimen comprised PBMCs, sampled around 5 days after the first yellow fever vaccination. The CDR3 spells CASSLIAGNLQYF. CDR3 in DNA: TGTGCCAGCAGTTTAATCGCGGGTAACCTTCAGTACTTC.